This TCR beta chain was recorded in a study of T cells in Graves' hyperthyroidism and ophthalmopathy (dated by TCRdb to about 2019). Broadly, across the study: Peripheral blood was sampled at the time of initial diagnosis, prior to any treatment. The paper reports TCR Vbeta CDR3 sequencing of some 140 peripheral blood samples: some 41 ophthalmopathy, about 75 hyperthyroidism and around 17 progressor patients. Following sampling, methimazole starting at 30 mg daily was given to hyperthyroidism patients, and high-dose intravenous methylprednisolone was given to ophthalmopathy patients. The approximately 95 discovery patients were divided at random into training and test sets in a 7:3 ratio. To identify TCR V-J signatures that set the groups apart, the researchers used a discovery cohort of about a hundred patients, made up of under 45 with Graves' ophthalmopathy and some 58 with stable Graves' hyperthyroidism. Whether ophthalmopathy could be predicted prospectively was tested in an independent validation cohort made up of 18 to 20 hyperthyroidism patients plus 17 patients who later progressed to ophthalmopathy. In addition, the study compared T-cell repertoires in thyroid tissue and in blood from roughly 6 Graves' hyperthyroidism patients.

Moderately to severely active disease, a Clinical Activity Score of at least 3, a NOSPECS grade of at least 4, and a duration under 3 months were present in ophthalmopathy patients. Any patient with an uncontrolled infection, another autoimmune disease, pregnancy or lactation was excluded. Diagnoses relied on clinical symptoms, serum thyroxine and TRAb, thyroid ultrasound and orbital computed tomography. PBMCs were separated from roughly 9.3 ml of fresh peripheral blood using Ficoll-Paque density gradient centrifugation. Total RNA was extracted with Trizol reagent, and quality was checked on an Agilent 2100 Bioanalyzer. This clonotype has more than one count but fewer than ten. Its antigen specificity is not known. Mismatch with germline at one junction end may stem from a read error. TCR beta CDR3 regions were amplified from RNA transcripts. A first-round RT-PCR of the TCR CDR3 used the HTBI primer set with the Qiagen OneStep RT-PCR kit. The libraries were constructed in a second round of multiplex PCR and then size-selected and purified. Libraries were sequenced paired-end with 100 bp reads on an Illumina HiSeq2000. In the paper's pipeline: Raw data were processed with SOAPnuke, discarding reads with adapters, uncalled bases, mean Phred below 15, or no exact constant-primer or identifier match. COPE v1.2.5 was used to merge high-quality paired reads, and clonotypes were defined as unique nucleotide sequences. Clonotypes were aligned to IMGT TRBV, TRBD and TRBJ reference segments using MiTCR v1.1. The analysis was restricted to V-J combinations with a frequency above 0.0001, which together covered 99.2% of the repertoires. A TCS score was defined as the ratio between F50 (clonal expansion) and ExV (chaos), using BLOSUM62-based TCRdist between CDR3 peptides within each V-J. Welch's t-statistics and random forest reduced just over 500 V-J features to around 14, which were used in a naive Bayes classifier (R e1071). TCRdb reanalyzed the raw reads on its own, using fastp at Q25 for trimming and MiXCR for clone calling, and kept in-frame beta chains. Every CDR3 protein is listed once, alongside the most common genes and DNA of its rows. In this record, the V and J calls reflect TCRdb's handling and not the investigators' own analysis. This sample has nearly 600,000 distinct CDR3 sequences in its table, and approximately 15% of those were observed once. Over 6% of the sample comes from the top ten.

The study at large found these results: In validation, progression to ophthalmopathy was predicted by the model with roughly 71% sensitivity and nearly 75% specificity, a median of approximately 6.5 months before onset. Sample size was not statistically predetermined, and investigators were not blinded to group allocation. Blood samples also contained most of the expanded thyroid clonotypes (frequency above 0.001), which suggests that blood repertoires may reflect thyroid immune responses. A model built on a 13 V-J signature distinguished ophthalmopathy from stable hyperthyroidism, reaching 87.88% sensitivity and under 84% specificity in cross-validation and 80%/75% in testing.

Reading from cysteine to phenylalanine, the CDR3 counts 16 amino acids. Only CDR3 DNA remains: 48 bases, in frame from the first base. The germline V gene yields MNHEY for CDR1 and SVGEGT for CDR2. The sequencing sample was made of blood. This TCR was sampled from a young woman with Graves' ophthalmopathy. The chain is assembled from TRBV6-2 or TRBV6-3 and TRBJ1-5; the D gene is perhaps TRBD1, from 5 matching bases. The CDR3 protein sequence reads: CASGYWGGAGNQPQHF. The nucleotides are TGTGCCAGCGGTTACTGGGGCGGGGCTGGCAATCAGCCCCAGCATTTT.